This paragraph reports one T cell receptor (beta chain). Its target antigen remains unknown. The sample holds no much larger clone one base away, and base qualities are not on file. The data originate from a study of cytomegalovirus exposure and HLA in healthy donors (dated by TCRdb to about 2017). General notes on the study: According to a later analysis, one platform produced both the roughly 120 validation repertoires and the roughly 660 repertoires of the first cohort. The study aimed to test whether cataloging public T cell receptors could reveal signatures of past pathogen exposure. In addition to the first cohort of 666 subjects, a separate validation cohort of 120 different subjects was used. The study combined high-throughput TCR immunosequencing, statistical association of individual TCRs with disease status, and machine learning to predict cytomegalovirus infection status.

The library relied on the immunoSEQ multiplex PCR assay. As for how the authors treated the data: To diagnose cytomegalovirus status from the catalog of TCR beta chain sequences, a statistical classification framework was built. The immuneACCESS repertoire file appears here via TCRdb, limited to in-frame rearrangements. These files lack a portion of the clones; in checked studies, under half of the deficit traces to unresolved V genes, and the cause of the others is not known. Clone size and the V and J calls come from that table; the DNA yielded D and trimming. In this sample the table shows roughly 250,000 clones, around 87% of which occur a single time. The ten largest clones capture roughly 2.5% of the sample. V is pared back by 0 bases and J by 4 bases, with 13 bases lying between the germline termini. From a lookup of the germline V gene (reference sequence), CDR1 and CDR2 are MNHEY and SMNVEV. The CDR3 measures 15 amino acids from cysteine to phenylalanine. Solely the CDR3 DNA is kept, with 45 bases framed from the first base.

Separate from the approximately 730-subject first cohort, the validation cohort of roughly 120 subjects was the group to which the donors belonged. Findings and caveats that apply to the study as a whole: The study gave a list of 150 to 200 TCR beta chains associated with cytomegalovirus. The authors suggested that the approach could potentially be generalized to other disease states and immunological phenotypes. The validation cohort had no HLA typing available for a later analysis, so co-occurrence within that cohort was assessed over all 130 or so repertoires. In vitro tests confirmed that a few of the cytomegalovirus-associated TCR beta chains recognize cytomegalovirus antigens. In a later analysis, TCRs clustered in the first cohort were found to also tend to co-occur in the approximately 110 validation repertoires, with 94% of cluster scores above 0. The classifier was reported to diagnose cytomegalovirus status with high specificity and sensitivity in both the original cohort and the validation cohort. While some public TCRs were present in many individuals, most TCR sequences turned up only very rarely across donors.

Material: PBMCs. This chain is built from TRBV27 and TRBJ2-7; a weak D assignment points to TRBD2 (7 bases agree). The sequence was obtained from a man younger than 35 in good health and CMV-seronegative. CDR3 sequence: CASSLSARGGYEQYF. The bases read TGTGCCAGCAGTTTATCGGCAAGGGGGGGGTACGAGCAGTACTTC.